This TCR beta chain was identified during a study of identical twins. Whole-study results and caveats: Cord blood beta clonotypes that were abundant carried fewer insertions, and memory repertoires showed no such trend. There is a chance that invariant MAIT and iNKT cells partially muddied zero-insertion analyses. Out-of-frame alpha sequences common to twins exhibited a surplus of low generation probability.

The length of the CDR3 is 16 residues. Germline V gene data show CDR1 as MNHNY and CDR2 as SVGAGI (reference sequence). The V and J ends lost 2 bases and 5 bases respectively, with 18 bases between them. This clonotype came up once. Its antigen is undetermined. A universal primer site was incorporated via template switching, and the cDNA contained unique molecular identifiers. TCRdb reprocessed the 5' RACE reads via MiXCR and lists one record per CDR3 protein. The table has 1.5 million or so distinct CDR3 sequences, less than 35% seen once. The genes are TRBV6-6 and TRBJ1-1; D is ambiguous. This TCR was sampled from a newborn girl in good health. Material: cord blood. The CDR3 sequence is CASSYRPTGKGTEAFF. In DNA, the CDR3 is TGTGCCAGCAGTTACCGTCCGACGGGCAAGGGAACTGAAGCTTTCTTT.